The present TCR beta chain was sequenced within a study of technical replicates of blood from a few donors. Generated by immunoSEQ multiplex PCR, the TCRdb table keeps only in-frame clones and is missing some. The sample lists about 76,000 clones; 80% to 90% were seen once. V dropped 3 bases and J dropped 1; count of bases not matched to a gene: 4. This CDR3 comprises 16 residues. Germline CDR1 is LGHNA and CDR2 is YNFKEQ. Material for sequencing was PBMCs. J is TRBJ2-7 and V is TRBV4-2; 12 nucleotides align to TRBD2. The TCR was taken from a human donor in good health. Some clones in this sample may be carry-over from other donors' samples. The CDR3 region has the DNA TGTGCCAGCAGCCAGGAGGGACTAGCGGGTTCCTACGAGCAGTACTTC. Encoded protein: CASSQEGLAGSYEQYF.